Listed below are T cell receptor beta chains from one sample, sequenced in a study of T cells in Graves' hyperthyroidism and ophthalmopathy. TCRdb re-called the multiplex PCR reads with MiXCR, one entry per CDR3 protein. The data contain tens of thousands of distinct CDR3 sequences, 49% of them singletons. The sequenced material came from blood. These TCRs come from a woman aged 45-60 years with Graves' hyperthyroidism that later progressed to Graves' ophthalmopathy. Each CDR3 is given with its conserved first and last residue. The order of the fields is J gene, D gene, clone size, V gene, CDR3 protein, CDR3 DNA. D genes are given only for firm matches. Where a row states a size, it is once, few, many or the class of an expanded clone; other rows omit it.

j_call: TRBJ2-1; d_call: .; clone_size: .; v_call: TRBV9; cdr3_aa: CASSLSGSSSGEQFF; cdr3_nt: TGTGCCAGCAGCTTAAGCGGGTCATCATCTGGTGAGCAGTTCTTC
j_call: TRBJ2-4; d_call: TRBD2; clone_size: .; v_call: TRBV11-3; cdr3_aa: CASSTGLAGVSGKNIQYF; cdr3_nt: TGTGCCAGCAGCACGGGACTAGCGGGAGTGTCAGGCAAAAACATTCAGTACTTC
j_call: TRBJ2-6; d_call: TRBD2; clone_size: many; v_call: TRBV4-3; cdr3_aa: CASSQDFRTSGRARGANVLTF; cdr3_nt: TGCGCCAGCAGCCAAGATTTCAGGACTAGCGGGAGGGCCCGTGGGGCCAACGTCCTGACTTTC
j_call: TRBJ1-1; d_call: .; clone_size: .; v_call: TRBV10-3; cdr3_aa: CAITMDEGTEAFF; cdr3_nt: TGTGCCATCACAATGGACGAGGGGACTGAAGCTTTCTTT
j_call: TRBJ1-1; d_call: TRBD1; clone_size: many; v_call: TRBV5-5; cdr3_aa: CASSPIPTGRNTEAFF; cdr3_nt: TGTGCCAGCAGCCCCATTCCGACAGGGAGAAACACTGAAGCTTTCTTT
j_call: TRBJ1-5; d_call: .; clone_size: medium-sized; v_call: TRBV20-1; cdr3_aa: CSARLSGGEGPQHF; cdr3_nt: TGCAGTGCTAGGTTGTCGGGGGGCGAGGGTCCCCAGCATTTT
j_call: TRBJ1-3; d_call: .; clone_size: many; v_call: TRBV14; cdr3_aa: CASSQDGSSGNTIYF; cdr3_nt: TGTGCCAGCAGCCAGGACGGCAGCTCTGGAAACACCATATATTTT
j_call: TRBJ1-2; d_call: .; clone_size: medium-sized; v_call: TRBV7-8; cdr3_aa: CATGLGGQNGYTF; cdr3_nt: TGTGCCACCGGACTGGGGGGGCAAAATGGCTACACCTTC
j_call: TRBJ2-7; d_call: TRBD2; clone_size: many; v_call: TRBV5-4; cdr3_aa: CASSSKREGLDEQYF; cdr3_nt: TGTGCCAGCAGTTCCAAGCGGGAGGGCCTCGACGAGCAGTACTTC
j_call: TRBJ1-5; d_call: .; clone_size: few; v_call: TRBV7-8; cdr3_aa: CASSLGHNNQPQHF; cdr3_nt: TGTGCCAGCAGCCTGGGACACAATAATCAGCCCCAGCATTTT
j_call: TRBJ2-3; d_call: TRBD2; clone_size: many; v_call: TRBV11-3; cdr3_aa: CASSLDQSGSMSTDTQYF; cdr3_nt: TGTGCCAGCAGCTTAGATCAGAGCGGGAGTATGAGCACAGATACGCAGTATTTT
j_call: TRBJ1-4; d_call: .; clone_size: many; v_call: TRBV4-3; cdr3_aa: CASSQSIARNEKLFF; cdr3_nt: TGCGCCAGCAGCCAGTCTATTGCCAGAAATGAAAAACTGTTTTTT